This entry features one T cell receptor (beta chain) sequence. This sample was taken from a study of blood T cell repertoires in COVID-19. Germline CDR1 and CDR2: SGHVS and FNYEAQ. The V gene lost 0 bases and the J gene lost 4 bases, with 11 bases spanning the gap. This CDR3 has 15 residues. Only in-frame clones appear in the TCRdb table, and some are missing; sequencing was by immunoSEQ multiplex PCR. The sample lists 250,000 to 300,000 clones; approximately 86% were seen once. The sequencing input was peripheral blood. The TCR originated in a man aged 18 to 29 with active or convalescent COVID-19. This rearrangement joins TRBV7-6 to TRBJ2-3; a weak D match, TRBD1 (5 bases). CDR3 coding DNA: TGTGCCAGCAGCTTAGCGACCCTGACAGCAGATACGCAGTATTTT. The encoded protein is CASSLATLTADTQYF.